These 28 T cell receptor beta chains share one sample of origin, sequenced in a study of response to subunit inactivated influenza vaccine. TCRdb independently ran MiXCR on the RT-PCR reads; one entry per CDR3 protein. Among hundreds of thousands of distinct CDR3 sequences listed, under 9% were seen once. Sequenced here: PBMCs from blood, sampled less than 30 months after vaccination. The receptors come from a man between 45 and 75 years old who received an inactivated influenza vaccine.

The chain has TRBV20-1 and TRBJ2-1; D gene uncertain. Germline V gene sequence: CDR1 DFQATT, CDR2 SNEGSKA (reference sequence). CDR3 size: 12 residues. CDR3 residues: CSAPPRANEQFF. The CDR3 DNA is TGCAGCGCTCCCCCGCGCGCCAATGAGCAGTTCTTC.

The chain combines TRBV20-1 with TRBJ1-1; no clear D gene. This CDR3 region has 12 residues. The V end lost 3 bases, the J end lost 4 bases, and 9 bases lay between the germline ends. Germline V gene lookup returns CDR1 DFQATT and CDR2 SNEGSKA (reference sequence). Here the CDR3 reads CSASDGGTEAFF. The CDR3 nucleotides read TGCAGTGCTAGTGATGGTGGCACTGAAGCTTTCTTT.

This clonotype occurred a few times. The chain recombines TRBV28 with TRBJ2-3; D is possibly TRBD2 (6 bases). Trimming stripped 7 bases from V and 4 bases from J, with 15 bases between. There are 14 residues in the CDR3. Germline CDR1 and CDR2: MDHEN and SYDVKM. The CDR3 nucleotides read TGTGCCAGCACCGTTATGCGGGACGCAGATACGCAGTATTTT. Residues: CASTVMRDADTQYF. Drawing the rest from reference TRBV28 and TRBJ2-3, the complete variable domain is DVKVTQSSRYLVKRTGEKVFLECVQDMDHENMFWYRQDPGLGLRLIYFSYDVKMKEKGDIPEGYSVSREKKERFSLILESASTNQTSMYLCASTVMRDADTQYFGPGTRLTVL.

This clonotype was picked up a small number of times. This chain uses TRBV6-2 or TRBV6-3 with TRBJ2-7; 8 bases match TRBD1. Trimming took 5 bases from V and 6 from J; bases not matched to a gene: 9. In germline, CDR1 is MNHEY, CDR2 SVGEGT. CDR3 length: 14 amino acids. The CDR3 loop is CASSNRDRIVEQYF. CDR3 DNA: TGTGCCAGCAGTAACCGGGACAGGATAGTCGAGCAGTACTTC.

This clonotype was seen at least ten times. The genes are TRBV11-2 and TRBJ2-7, with TRBD2 matching over 7 bases. V was clipped by 5 bases and J by 1 base; unmatched bases: 14. In germline, CDR1 is SGHAT, CDR2 FQNNGV. The CDR3 is made up of 17 amino acids. The DNA of the CDR3 is TGTGCCAGCAGCCAGATTGGGGGGGATCCTTTGTCCTACGAGCAGTACTTC. Protein product: CASSQIGGDPLSYEQYF.

With regard to this clonotype: Being one base from a much bigger clone, this may be a read error. The chain couples TRBV5-5 to TRBJ2-7, with D perhaps TRBD2 (6 bases). The length of the CDR3 is 14 residues. V was pared by 0 bases and J by 6 bases, with 13 bases between. CDR1 SGHKS and CDR2 YYEKEE come from the germline V gene (reference sequence). This CDR3 reads CASSLEGRGSEQYF. In DNA form, the CDR3 reads TGTGCCAGCAGCTTGGAGGGACGGGGGTCCGAGCAGTACTTC.

Concerning this clonotype itself: Being one base from a much bigger clone, this may be a read error. The chain uses TRBV12-3 or TRBV12-4 and TRBJ2-2; no reliable D call. This CDR3 has 13 amino acids. The V end lost 7 bases, the J end lost 0 bases, and 6 bases lay between the germline ends. The CDR3 DNA reads as TGTGCCAGCAAAAGCGCGAACACCGGGGAGCTGTTTTTT. Translating it yields CASKSANTGELFF.

This clonotype was detected a few times. The CDR3 sequence is CASSYGLAGGYEQFF. For the CDR3, the DNA is TGTGCCAGCAGTTACGGACTAGCGGGAGGATATGAGCAGTTCTTC. This chain links TRBV6-2 or TRBV6-3 with TRBJ2-1, with TRBD2 identical over 14 bases. Germline lookup yields CDR1 MNHEY and CDR2 SVGEGT. The CDR3 has 15 amino acids. Losses at the gene ends were 2 bases for V and 8 bases for J; bases not matched to a gene: 2.

On this clonotype itself: A read error is likely here: a far larger clone is one base away. The V gene is TRBV7-3, the J gene TRBJ2-7; D may match TRBD1 or TRBD2 (5 bases each). The germline V gene encodes CDR1 SGHTA and CDR2 FQGTGA. V was pared by 2 bases and J by 0 bases, with 11 bases between. The CDR3 covers 15 residues. The CDR3 nucleotides are TGTGCCAGCAGCTTAGCGTGGGGGAGCTCCTACGAGCAGTACTTC. Translating gives CASSLAWGSSYEQYF.

This clonotype was seen ten or more times. This CDR3 is CASSVFEGAGNEQFF. The CDR3 DNA reads TGTGCCAGCAGTGTTTTTGAGGGGGCCGGGAATGAGCAGTTCTTC. The gene calls are TRBV2 and TRBJ2-1, with TRBD1 matching 7 bases. The CDR3 is 15 residues long. Germline V gene data show CDR1 as SNHLY and CDR2 as FYNNEI. J was trimmed by 7 bases and V by 4 bases; bases with no gene match: 10.

This clonotype was seen ten or more times. This chain links TRBV5-1 with TRBJ2-5; D may be TRBD2 (6 bases). Trimming pared 4 bases from V and 5 bases from J, leaving 21 bases between. The length of the CDR3 is 16 residues. The germline CDR1 and CDR2 sequences are SGHRS and YFSETQ. CDR3 residues: CASSQIGGVPGETQYF. The CDR3 DNA sequence: TGCGCCAGCAGCCAGATTGGCGGGGTTCCGGGGGAGACCCAGTACTTC.

This sequence joins TRBV12-3 or TRBV12-4 and TRBJ1-3; D is possibly TRBD1 (6 bases). CDR3 length: 15 amino acids. With 6 bases removed from V and 0 bases from J, the gap between germline ends came to 12 bases. The DNA for the CDR3 is TGTGCCAGCAGGCGGGACACCCACTCTGGAAACACCATATATTTT. Encoded protein: CASRRDTHSGNTIYF.

This clonotype has more than one count but fewer than ten. The rearrangement uses TRBV4-1 and TRBJ2-1; perhaps TRBD2 as D (6 bases). In germline, CDR1 is MGHRA, CDR2 YSYEKL. Trimming cost V 0 bases and J 7 bases, with 16 bases left between them. This CDR3 has 16 residues. The CDR3 is CASSQDRGTWGNEQFF. The DNA of the CDR3 is TGCGCCAGCAGCCAAGATCGGGGGACCTGGGGTAATGAGCAGTTCTTC.

This clonotype has at least ten counts. The chain joins TRBV27 to TRBJ2-7; D possibly uses TRBD1 or TRBD2 (5 bases each). Germline V CDR1 and CDR2: MNHEY, SMNVEV (reference sequence). Trimming cost V 6 bases and J 3 bases, with 12 bases left between them. The CDR3 runs to 13 residues. In DNA form, the CDR3 reads TGTGCCAGCAGAGGGGACGGCCGCTACGAGCAGTACTTC. It translates to CASRGDGRYEQYF.

This clonotype was counted between two and nine times. The rearrangement uses TRBV24-1 and TRBJ1-1; D call uncertain. The CDR3 spans 13 residues. In germline, CDR1 is KGHDR, CDR2 SFDVKD. Trimming cost V 4 bases and J 7 bases, with 12 bases left between them. CDR3 coding DNA: TGTGCCACCAGTGACATAGGACTGCATGAAGCTTTCTTT. This codes for CATSDIGLHEAFF.

This clonotype has only a few counts. The rearrangement uses TRBV21-1 and TRBJ1-5; the table names TRBD1, a call not compared with the DNA. TRBV21-1 is a listed pseudogene. The CDR3 contains 10 residues. CDR3 in DNA: TGTGCCAGCCCCGGGCAGCCCCAGCATTTT. Translation: CASPGQPQHF.

This clonotype was counted between two and nine times. The V gene is TRBV3-1, the J gene TRBJ2-1, with 9 bases lining up with TRBD2. The trim removed 1 base at V and 2 bases at J, leaving 3 bases unmatched. From germline, CDR1 is LGHDT and CDR2 YNNKEL (reference sequence). The CDR3 consists of 16 residues. CDR3 DNA sequence: TGTGCCAGCAGCCAAGTTGGCGGGGGGGCCTACAATGAGCAGTTCTTC. Its translation: CASSQVGGGAYNEQFF.

CDR3 in amino acids: CASIQGAGGVGDTQYF. Here the CDR3 DNA reads TGTGCCAGCATTCAAGGCGCGGGAGGGGTGGGAGATACGCAGTATTTT. The rearrangement joins TRBV28 to TRBJ2-3; TRBD2 matches at 9 bases. The CDR3 sequence is 16 residues long. Per the germline V gene, CDR1 is MDHEN and CDR2 is SYDVKM. Trimming cost V 7 bases and J 5 bases; bases outside gene matches: 13.

This clonotype has only a few counts. The rearrangement joins TRBV20-1 to TRBJ2-7, with a possible D match to TRBD2 (5 bases). Trimming shortened V by 2 bases and J by 4 bases, and 12 bases separated the two germline ends. CDR3 size: 13 residues. Germline-derived CDR1 and CDR2 are DFQATT and SNEGSKA (reference sequence). CDR3 in amino acids: CSARTTSRYEQYF. Written as DNA, the CDR3 is TGCAGTGCTAGAACAACTAGTCGGTACGAGCAGTACTTC.

The table lists this clonotype with many counts. The chain uses TRBV14 and TRBJ2-1, with 11 bases matching TRBD2. There are 19 residues in the CDR3. Germline V gene sequence: CDR1 SGHDN, CDR2 FVKESK. The J segment lost 3 bases and the V segment lost 1 base, leaving 11 bases of the junction unmatched. CDR3 sequence: CASSQGASGGFGIYNEQFF. In DNA form, the CDR3 reads TGTGCCAGCAGCCAAGGAGCTAGCGGGGGGTTCGGTATCTACAATGAGCAGTTCTTC.

This clonotype has just a few counts. This rearrangement joins TRBV5-1 to TRBJ2-1; 10 nucleotides align to TRBD1. The junction had 5 bases not matched to a gene; V was cut back by 2 bases and J by 6 bases. CDR3 length: 15 amino acids. Germline CDR1 and CDR2: SGHRS and YFSETQ. Written as DNA, the CDR3 is TGCGCCAGCAGCTTCAGACAGGGGGCCTTCAATGAGCAGTTCTTC. It specifies CASSFRQGAFNEQFF.

This clonotype has ten or more counts. The V gene is TRBV29-1, the J gene TRBJ2-7; D may be TRBD2 (6 bases). CDR1 and CDR2 from the germline V gene are SQVTM and ANQGSEA. Trimming pared 4 bases from V and 3 bases from J, leaving 13 bases between. The CDR3 has 13 residues. CDR3 bases: TGCAGCGTTGCTCGGGACTCCCACTACGAGCAGTACTTC. Translated: CSVARDSHYEQYF.

The J gene is TRBJ1-2, the V gene TRBV5-1; TRBD1 agrees at 7 bases. The CDR3 is 12 amino acids. Germline values: CDR1 SGHRS, CDR2 YFSETQ. V gave up 4 bases and J gave up 8 bases; unmatched junction bases: 5. CDR3 region: CASSEGAGGYTF. The CDR3 nucleotides read TGCGCCAGCAGCGAGGGGGCGGGAGGCTACACCTTC.

This clonotype appeared a few times. The V and J genes are TRBV7-8 and TRBJ2-7; D might be TRBD2 (7 bases). The CDR3 runs 16 residues. Trimming cost V 5 bases and J 3 bases, with 20 bases left between them. Looked up from germline, CDR1 is SGHVS and CDR2 is FQNEAQ. CDR3 loop: CASSNHRARGVYEQYF. The CDR3 DNA is TGTGCCAGCAGCAACCACAGGGCCCGGGGGGTCTACGAGCAGTACTTC. The variable domain in full, completed from reference TRBV7-8 and TRBJ2-7, reads GAGVSQSPRYKVAKRGQDVALRCDPISGHVSLFWYQQALGQGPEFLTYFQNEAQLDKSGLPSDRFFAERPEGSVSTLKIQRTQQEDSAVYLCASSNHRARGVYEQYFGPGTRLTVT.

CDR3 nucleotide sequence: TGTGCCAGCAGGCCCGCGAGGGCCCATTACGAGCAGTACTTC. Amino acids: CASRPARAHYEQYF. This chain joins TRBV6-1 and TRBJ2-7; a possible D gene is TRBD2 (5 bases). CDR1 and CDR2 (germline): MNHNS, SASEGT. This CDR3 is built from 14 residues. V lost 6 bases to trimming and J lost 4 bases, with 16 bases between them.

This clonotype was seen only a few times. The gene calls are TRBV5-5 and TRBJ2-5; 9 bases fit TRBD1. V lost 1 base, J lost 3 bases, and 4 bases stayed unmatched. From germline, CDR1 is SGHKS and CDR2 YYEKEE (reference sequence). The CDR3 totals 15 residues. CDR3 coding DNA: TGTGCCAGCAGCTTGATGACAGGGGGAGAAGAGACCCAGTACTTC. It codes for CASSLMTGGEETQYF.

This chain uses TRBV18 with TRBJ1-2; D is unclear. Germline loops: CDR1 KGHSH, CDR2 LQKENI. This CDR3 comprises 14 residues. Trimming stripped 8 bases from V and 2 bases from J, with 15 bases between. The CDR3 nucleotides read TGTGCCAGCCAGGAAAACGGGCAAAACTATGGCTACACCTTC. This translates into CASQENGQNYGYTF.

This chain joins TRBV4-1 and TRBJ2-2; D call uncertain. Trimming left V 1 base short and J 4 bases short, with 10 bases between. The CDR3 runs 15 residues. The germline V gene encodes CDR1 MGHRA and CDR2 YSYEKL. CDR3 in DNA: TGCGCCAGCAGCCAAGGCCCTGTTAGCACCGGGGAGCTGTTTTTT. This sequence encodes CASSQGPVSTGELFF.